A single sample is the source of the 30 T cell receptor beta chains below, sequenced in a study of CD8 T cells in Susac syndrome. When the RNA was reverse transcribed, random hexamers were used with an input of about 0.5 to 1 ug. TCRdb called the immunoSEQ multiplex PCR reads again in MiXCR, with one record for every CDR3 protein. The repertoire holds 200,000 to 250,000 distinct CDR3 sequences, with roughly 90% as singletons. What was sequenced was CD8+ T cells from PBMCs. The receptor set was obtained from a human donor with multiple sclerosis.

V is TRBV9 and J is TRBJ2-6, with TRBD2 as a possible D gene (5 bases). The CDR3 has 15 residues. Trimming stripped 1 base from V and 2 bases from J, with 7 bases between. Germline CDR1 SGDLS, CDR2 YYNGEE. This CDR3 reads CASSVTGTGANVLTF. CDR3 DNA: TGTGCCAGCAGCGTAACCGGGACTGGGGCCAACGTCCTGACTTTC.

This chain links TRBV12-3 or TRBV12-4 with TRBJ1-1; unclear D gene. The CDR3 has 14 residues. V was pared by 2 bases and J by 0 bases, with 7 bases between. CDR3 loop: CASSLQQLNTEAFF. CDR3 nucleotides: TGTGCCAGCAGTTTACAACAACTGAACACTGAAGCTTTCTTT.

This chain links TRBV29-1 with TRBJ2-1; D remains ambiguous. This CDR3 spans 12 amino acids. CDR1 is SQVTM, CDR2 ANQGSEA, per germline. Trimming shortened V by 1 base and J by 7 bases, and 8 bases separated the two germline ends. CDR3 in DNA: TGCAGCGTTGAAGGTTGGGCGAATGAGCAGTTCTTC. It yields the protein CSVEGWANEQFF.

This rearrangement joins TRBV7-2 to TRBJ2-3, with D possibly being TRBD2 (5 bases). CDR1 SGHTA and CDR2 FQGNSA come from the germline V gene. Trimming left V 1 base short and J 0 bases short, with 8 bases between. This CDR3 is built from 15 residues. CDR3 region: CASSLGGFSTDTQYF. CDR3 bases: TGTGCCAGCAGCTTAGGCGGGTTTAGCACAGATACGCAGTATTTT.

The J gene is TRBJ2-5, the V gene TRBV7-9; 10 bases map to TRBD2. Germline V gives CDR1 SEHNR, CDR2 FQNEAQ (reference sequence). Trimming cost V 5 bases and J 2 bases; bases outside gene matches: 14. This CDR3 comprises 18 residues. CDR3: CASSPLYGTSEAQETQYF. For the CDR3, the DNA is TGTGCCAGCAGCCCCCTGTATGGGACTAGCGAAGCTCAAGAGACCCAGTACTTC. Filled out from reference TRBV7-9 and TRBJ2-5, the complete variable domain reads DTGVSQNPRHKITKRGQNVTFRCDPISEHNRLYWYRQTLGQGPEFLTYFQNEAQLEKSRLLSDRFSAERPKGSFSTLEIQRTEQGDSAMYLCASSPLYGTSEAQETQYFGPGTRLLVL.

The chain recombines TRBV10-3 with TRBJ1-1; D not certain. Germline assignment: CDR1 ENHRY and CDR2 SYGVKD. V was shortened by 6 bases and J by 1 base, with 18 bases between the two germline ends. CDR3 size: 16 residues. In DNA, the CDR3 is TGTGCCATCAGCCATACTCTGGAGACCGAGAACACTGAAGCTTTCTTT. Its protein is CAISHTLETENTEAFF.

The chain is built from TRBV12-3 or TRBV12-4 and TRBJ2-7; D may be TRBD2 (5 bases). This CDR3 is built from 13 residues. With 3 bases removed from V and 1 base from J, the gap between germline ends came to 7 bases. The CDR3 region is CASSFGNSYEQYF. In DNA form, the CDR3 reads TGTGCCAGCAGTTTCGGGAATTCCTACGAGCAGTACTTC.

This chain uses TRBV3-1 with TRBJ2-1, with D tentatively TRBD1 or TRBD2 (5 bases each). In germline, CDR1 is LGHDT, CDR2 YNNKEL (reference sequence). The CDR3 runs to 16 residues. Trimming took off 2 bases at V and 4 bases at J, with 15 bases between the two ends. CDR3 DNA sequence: TGTGCCAGCAGCCAACCCCAAGGGGAGAGATACAATGAGCAGTTCTTC. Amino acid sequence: CASSQPQGERYNEQFF.

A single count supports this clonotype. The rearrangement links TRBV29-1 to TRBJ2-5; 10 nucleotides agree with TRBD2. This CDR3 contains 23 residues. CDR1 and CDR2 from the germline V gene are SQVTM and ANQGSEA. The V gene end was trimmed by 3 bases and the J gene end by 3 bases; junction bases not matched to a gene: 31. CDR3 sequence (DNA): TGCAGCGTTGACCCCTTACCGGCCGGACGACAGAAGGTGCTAGCGGGAGTAGAAGAGACCCAGTACTTC. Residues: CSVDPLPAGRQKVLAGVEETQYF.

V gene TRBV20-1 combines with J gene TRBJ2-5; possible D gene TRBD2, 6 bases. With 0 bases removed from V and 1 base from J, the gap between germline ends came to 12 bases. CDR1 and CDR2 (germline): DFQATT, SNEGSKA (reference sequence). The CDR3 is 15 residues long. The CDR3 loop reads CSARDGGEVQETQYF. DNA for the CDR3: TGCAGTGCTAGAGATGGAGGGGAAGTCCAAGAGACCCAGTACTTC.

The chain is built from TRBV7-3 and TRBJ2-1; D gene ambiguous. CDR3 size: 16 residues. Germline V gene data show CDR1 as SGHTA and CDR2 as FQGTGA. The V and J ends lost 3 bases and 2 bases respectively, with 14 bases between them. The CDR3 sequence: CASSLVGTGAYNEQFF. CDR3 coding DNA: TGTGCCAGCAGCTTGGTGGGTACTGGGGCCTACAATGAGCAGTTCTTC.

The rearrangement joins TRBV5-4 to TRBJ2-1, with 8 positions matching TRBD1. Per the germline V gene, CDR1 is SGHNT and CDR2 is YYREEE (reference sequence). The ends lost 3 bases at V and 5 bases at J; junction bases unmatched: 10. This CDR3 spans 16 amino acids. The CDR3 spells CASSSGSGTGNNEQFF. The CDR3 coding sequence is TGTGCCAGCAGCTCAGGTTCCGGGACAGGAAACAATGAGCAGTTCTTC.

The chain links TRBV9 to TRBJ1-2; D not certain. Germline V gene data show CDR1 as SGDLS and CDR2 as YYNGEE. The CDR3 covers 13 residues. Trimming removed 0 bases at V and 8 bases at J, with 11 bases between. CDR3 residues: CASSVVEVGGYTF. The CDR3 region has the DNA TGTGCCAGCAGCGTAGTTGAGGTTGGAGGCTACACCTTC.

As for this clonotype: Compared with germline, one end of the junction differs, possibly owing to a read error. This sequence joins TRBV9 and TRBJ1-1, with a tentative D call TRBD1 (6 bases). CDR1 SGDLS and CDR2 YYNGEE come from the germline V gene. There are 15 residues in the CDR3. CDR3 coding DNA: TGTGCCAACAGCGCAGATTTAGGGGGGTACACTGAAGCTTTCTTT. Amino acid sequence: CANSADLGGYTEAFF.

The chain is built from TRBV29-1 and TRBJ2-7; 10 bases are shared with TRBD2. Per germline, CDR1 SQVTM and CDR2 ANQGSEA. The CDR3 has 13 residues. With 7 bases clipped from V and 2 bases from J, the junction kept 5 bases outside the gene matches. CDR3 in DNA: TGCAGCGCCGCCGGGACTAGCGCCTACGAGCAGTACTTC. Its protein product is CSAAGTSAYEQYF.

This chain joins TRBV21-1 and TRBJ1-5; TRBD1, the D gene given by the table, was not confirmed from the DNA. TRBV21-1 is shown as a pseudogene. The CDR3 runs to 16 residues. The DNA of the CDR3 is TGTGCCAGCAGCAAGGTAGGGGACAGGGAAAGTTACAAGGAGGCATTT. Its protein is CASSKVGDRESYKEAF.

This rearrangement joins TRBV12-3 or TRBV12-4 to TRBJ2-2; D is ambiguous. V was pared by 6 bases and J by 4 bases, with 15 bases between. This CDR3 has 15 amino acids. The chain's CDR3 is CASRTGGFVTGELFF. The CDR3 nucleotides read TGTGCCAGCAGGACTGGTGGGTTCGTCACCGGGGAGCTGTTTTTT.

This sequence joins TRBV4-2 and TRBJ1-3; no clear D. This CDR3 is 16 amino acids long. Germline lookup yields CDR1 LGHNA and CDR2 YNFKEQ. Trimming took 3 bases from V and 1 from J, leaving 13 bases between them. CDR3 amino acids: CASSHLDQVSGNTIYF. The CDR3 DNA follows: TGTGCCAGCAGCCACCTTGACCAGGTTTCTGGAAACACCATATATTTT.

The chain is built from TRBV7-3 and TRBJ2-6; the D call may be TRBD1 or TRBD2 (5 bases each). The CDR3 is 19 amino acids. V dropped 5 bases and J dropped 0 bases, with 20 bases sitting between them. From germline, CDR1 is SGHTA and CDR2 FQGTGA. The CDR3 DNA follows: TGTGCCAGCAGCCCCCACGGGACGCCGGTAGTCTCTGGGGCCAACGTCCTGACTTTC. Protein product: CASSPHGTPVVSGANVLTF.

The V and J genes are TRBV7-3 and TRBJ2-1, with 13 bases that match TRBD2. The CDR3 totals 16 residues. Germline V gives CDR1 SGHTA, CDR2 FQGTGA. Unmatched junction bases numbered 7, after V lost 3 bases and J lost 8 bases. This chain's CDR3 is CASSFRTSGRGDEQFF. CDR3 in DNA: TGTGCCAGCAGCTTTCGGACTAGCGGGAGAGGGGATGAGCAGTTCTTC.

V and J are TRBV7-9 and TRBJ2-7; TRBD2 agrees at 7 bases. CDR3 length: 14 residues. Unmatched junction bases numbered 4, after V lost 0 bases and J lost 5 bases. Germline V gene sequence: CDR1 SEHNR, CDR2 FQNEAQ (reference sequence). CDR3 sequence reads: CASSLARGENEQYF. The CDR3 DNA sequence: TGTGCCAGCAGCTTAGCTCGGGGGGAAAACGAGCAGTACTTC.

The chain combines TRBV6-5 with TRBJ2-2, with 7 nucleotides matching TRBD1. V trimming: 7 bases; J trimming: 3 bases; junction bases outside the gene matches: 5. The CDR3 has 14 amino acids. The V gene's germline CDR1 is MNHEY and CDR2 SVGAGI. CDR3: CASTGDSHTGELFF. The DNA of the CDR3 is TGTGCCAGCACCGGGGACAGCCACACCGGGGAGCTGTTTTTT.

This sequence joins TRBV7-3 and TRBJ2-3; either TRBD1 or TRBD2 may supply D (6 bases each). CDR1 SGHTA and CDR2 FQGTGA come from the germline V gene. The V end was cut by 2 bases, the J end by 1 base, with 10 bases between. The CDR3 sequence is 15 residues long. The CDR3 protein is CASSLYGGGTDTQYF. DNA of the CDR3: TGTGCCAGCAGCTTATACGGGGGCGGCACAGATACGCAGTATTTT.

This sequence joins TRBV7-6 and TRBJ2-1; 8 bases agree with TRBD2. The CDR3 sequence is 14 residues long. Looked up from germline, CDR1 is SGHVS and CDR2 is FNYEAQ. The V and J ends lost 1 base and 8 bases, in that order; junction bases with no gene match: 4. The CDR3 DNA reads TGTGCCAGCAGCTTAGAGGTCGGGGGGGATGAGCAGTTCTTC. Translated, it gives CASSLEVGGDEQFF.

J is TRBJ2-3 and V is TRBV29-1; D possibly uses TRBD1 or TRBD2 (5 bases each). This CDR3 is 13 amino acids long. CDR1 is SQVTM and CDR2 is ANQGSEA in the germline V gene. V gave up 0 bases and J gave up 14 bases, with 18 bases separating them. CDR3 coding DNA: TGCAGCGTTGAAGAGGGGGATCGGTTTGGTGTGTATTTT. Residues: CSVEEGDRFGVYF.

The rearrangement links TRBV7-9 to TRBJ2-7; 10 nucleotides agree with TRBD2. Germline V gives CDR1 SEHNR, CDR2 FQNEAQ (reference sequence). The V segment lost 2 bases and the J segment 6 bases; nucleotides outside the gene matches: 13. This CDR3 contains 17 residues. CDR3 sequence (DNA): TGTGCCAGCAGCTTAAGGAGACGCAGCGGGAGGGCGTTCGAGCAGTACTTC. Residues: CASSLRRRSGRAFEQYF.

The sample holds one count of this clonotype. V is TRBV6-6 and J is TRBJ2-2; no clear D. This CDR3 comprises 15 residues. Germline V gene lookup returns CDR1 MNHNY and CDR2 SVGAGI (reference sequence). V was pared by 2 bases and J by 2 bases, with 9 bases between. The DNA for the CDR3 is TGTGCCAGCAGTTACGTTCAGTTTAACACCGGGGAGCTGTTTTTT. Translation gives CASSYVQFNTGELFF.

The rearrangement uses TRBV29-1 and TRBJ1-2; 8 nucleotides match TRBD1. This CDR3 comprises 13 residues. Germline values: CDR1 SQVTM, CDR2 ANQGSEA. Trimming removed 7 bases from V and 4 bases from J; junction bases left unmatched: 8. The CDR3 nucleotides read TGCAGCGCCGATGGACAGGGAGGCTATGGCTACACCTTC. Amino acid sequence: CSADGQGGYGYTF.

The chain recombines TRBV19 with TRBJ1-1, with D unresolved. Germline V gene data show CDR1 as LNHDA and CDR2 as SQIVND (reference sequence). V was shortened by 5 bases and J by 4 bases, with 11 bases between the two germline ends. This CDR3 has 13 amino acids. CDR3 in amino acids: CASSPSPATEAFF. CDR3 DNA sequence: TGTGCCAGTAGTCCCTCCCCGGCCACTGAAGCTTTCTTT.

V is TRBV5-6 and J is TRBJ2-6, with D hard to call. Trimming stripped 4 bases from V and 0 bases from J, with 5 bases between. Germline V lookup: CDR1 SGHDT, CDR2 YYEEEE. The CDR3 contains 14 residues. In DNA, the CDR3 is TGTGCCAGCAGCCCCGTCTCTGGGGCCAACGTCCTGACTTTC. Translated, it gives CASSPVSGANVLTF. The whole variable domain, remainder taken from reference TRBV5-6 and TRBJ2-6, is DAGVTQSPTHLIKTRGQQVTLRCSPKSGHDTVSWYQQALGQGPQFIFQYYEEEERQRGNFPDRFSGHQFPNYSSELNVNALLLGDSALYLCASSPVSGANVLTFGAGSRLTVL.